These 12 T cell receptor beta chains were sequenced from one sample in a study of blood T cell repertoires in COVID-19. This table comes from immunoSEQ multiplex PCR, and its TCRdb copy is limited to in-frame clones, with some not included. Of over 250,000 clones listed, roughly 86% are singletons. The sequenced sample was PBMCs or T cells enriched from blood (not recorded which). Receptors originate from a woman aged 60 to 75 who had recovered from COVID-19.

In DNA form, the CDR3 reads TGTGCCAGCAGTTCCCAGGGGGCCGGGGCTGGAAACACCATATATTTT. As protein: CASSSQGAGAGNTIYF. V is TRBV28 and J is TRBJ1-3; TRBD1 aligns across 8 bases. Germline trimming cut 4 bases from V and 2 bases from J; bases unmatched to any gene: 7. Germline V gene sequence: CDR1 MDHEN, CDR2 SYDVKM. This CDR3 spans 16 amino acids.

This chain joins TRBV5-6 and TRBJ1-2; 8 positions agree with TRBD1. Looked up from germline, CDR1 is SGHDT and CDR2 is YYEEEE. Losses at the gene ends were 2 bases for V and 2 bases for J; bases not matched to a gene: 2. This CDR3 is 14 amino acids long. CDR3 sequence: CASSFGTGNYGYTF. The CDR3 DNA reads TGTGCCAGCAGCTTCGGGACAGGAAACTATGGCTACACCTTC. Complete variable domain (other parts from reference TRBV5-6 and TRBJ1-2): DAGVTQSPTHLIKTRGQQVTLRCSPKSGHDTVSWYQQALGQGPQFIFQYYEEEERQRGNFPDRFSGHQFPNYSSELNVNALLLGDSALYLCASSFGTGNYGYTFGSGTRLTVV.

The chain has TRBV4-1 and TRBJ1-2, with a possible D match to TRBD1 (6 bases). This CDR3 comprises 14 residues. Germline V gives CDR1 MGHRA, CDR2 YSYEKL. V was cut by 4 bases and J by 2 bases, with 11 bases left in between. The CDR3 here is CASSPQQGNYGYTF. The DNA for the CDR3 is TGCGCCAGCAGCCCACAGCAGGGGAACTATGGCTACACCTTC.

V gene TRBV3-1 (or the pseudogene TRBV3-2) combines with J gene TRBJ2-3; 11 nucleotides align to TRBD2. J was trimmed by 10 bases and V by 1 base; bases with no gene match: 4. CDR1 is LGHDT and CDR2 is YNNKEL in the germline V gene (reference sequence). The CDR3 contains 14 residues. The CDR3 loop is CASSQVTSGSAQYF. In DNA, the CDR3 is TGTGCCAGCAGCCAAGTAACTAGCGGGAGCGCGCAGTATTTT.

The gene calls are TRBV12-3 or TRBV12-4 and TRBJ1-1; D is unresolved. V was shortened by 5 bases and J by 3 bases, with 7 bases between the two germline ends. The CDR3 sequence is 12 residues long. As DNA, the CDR3 is TGTGCCAGCAGTCGTCCCTACACTGAAGCTTTCTTT. As protein: CASSRPYTEAFF.

The rearrangement uses TRBV5-1 and TRBJ2-7, with 7 bases lining up with TRBD1. The CDR3 runs to 15 residues. The junction had 16 bases not matched to a gene; V was cut back by 8 bases and J by 5 bases. CDR1 is SGHRS and CDR2 is YFSETQ in the germline V gene. CDR3 amino acids: CASNWATITGDEQYF. The CDR3 coding sequence is TGCGCCAGTAACTGGGCGACAATAACAGGGGACGAGCAGTACTTC.

The J gene is TRBJ1-5, the V gene TRBV24-1; possible D gene TRBD1, 5 bases. The V gene lost 3 bases and the J gene lost 2 bases, with 16 bases spanning the gap. The germline V gene has CDR1 KGHDR and CDR2 SFDVKD. CDR3 size: 17 residues. CDR3 amino acids: CATSDPAAPTGNQPQHF. CDR3 DNA: TGTGCCACCAGTGATCCCGCTGCCCCGACAGGCAATCAGCCCCAGCATTTT.

The chain recombines TRBV6-5 with TRBJ1-4; D perhaps matches TRBD1 (6 bases). The CDR3 consists of 14 residues. V gave up 3 bases and J gave up 8 bases, with 13 bases separating them. The germline V gene encodes CDR1 MNHEY and CDR2 SVGAGI. The CDR3 sequence is CASSYNGGPEKLFF. The CDR3 nucleotides are TGTGCCAGCAGTTATAACGGGGGGCCCGAAAAACTGTTTTTT.

There are a few counts of this clone. The gene calls are TRBV30 and TRBJ2-3; D ambiguous. V lost 5 bases and J 0 bases, leaving 12 bases between the germline ends. This CDR3 has 14 residues. Looked up from germline, CDR1 is GTSNPN and CDR2 is SVGIG (reference sequence). The CDR3 DNA reads TGTGCCTGGGGTGGCCCCATAAGCACAGATACGCAGTATTTT. Translation: CAWGGPISTDTQYF.

The chain employs TRBV11-3 and TRBJ1-4, with 9 bases aligning to TRBD1. This CDR3 is built from 14 residues. J lost 4 bases, V lost 3 bases, and 0 bases had no gene match. Germline V CDR1 and CDR2: SGHNT, YENEEA. The CDR3 DNA follows: TGTGCCAGCAGCTTGGGACAGGGTAATGAAAAACTGTTTTTT. Translated: CASSLGQGNEKLFF.

This chain joins TRBV25-1 and TRBJ2-7; a weak D match, TRBD2 (6 bases). Germline V CDR1 and CDR2: MGHDK, SYGVNS. Trimming took off 5 bases at V and 3 bases at J, with 11 bases between the two ends. The CDR3 has 13 residues. The CDR3 reads CASSLPGGYEQYF. Here the CDR3 DNA reads TGTGCCAGCAGTCTCCCCGGGGGCTACGAGCAGTACTTC.

This chain joins TRBV3-1 (or the pseudogene TRBV3-2) and TRBJ1-3; D might be TRBD1 (5 bases). CDR3 length: 15 residues. Deletions cut 3 bases from V and 4 bases from J, with 13 bases between. Germline assignment: CDR1 LGHDT and CDR2 YNNKEL (reference sequence). CDR3 bases: TGTGCCAGCAGCCACGGGGACGGGGGAGGAAACACCATATATTTT. This codes for CASSHGDGGGNTIYF.